One and the same sample provided the 29 T cell receptor beta chains below, sequenced in a study of blood T cell repertoires in COVID-19. The assay was immunoSEQ multiplex PCR, and TCRdb's table has in-frame clones only and misses some. The repertoire holds about 15,000 clones, with around 81% as singletons. Sequencing was performed on peripheral blood. These receptors were collected from a human donor in a cohort sampled during active COVID-19.

CDR3 loop: CASSVEQGAAGETQYF. For the CDR3, the DNA is TGTGCCAGCAGCGTAGAACAGGGGGCGGCGGGGGAGACCCAGTACTTC. The chain combines TRBV9 with TRBJ2-5; TRBD1 matches 9 bases. V shed 0 bases and J 5 bases; nucleotides not matched to a gene: 8. Germline CDR1 is SGDLS and CDR2 is YYNGEE. The CDR3 consists of 16 residues.

This sequence joins TRBV6-6 and TRBJ2-3, with D perhaps matching TRBD1 (6 bases). Trimming took 5 bases from V and 0 from J, leaving 12 bases between them. This CDR3 has 15 amino acids. The V gene's germline CDR1 is MNHNY and CDR2 SVGAGI (reference sequence). CDR3 residues: CASSPIQGSTDTQYF. CDR3 nucleotide sequence: TGTGCCAGCAGTCCGATACAGGGTAGCACAGATACGCAGTATTTT.

Note on this clone: Distinct nucleotide sequences in the sample also encode this CDR3. J is TRBJ1-2 and V is TRBV4-1, with 10 bases identical to TRBD1. This CDR3 has 15 residues. Germline assignment: CDR1 MGHRA and CDR2 YSYEKL. Unmatched junction bases numbered 6, after V lost 0 bases and J lost 8 bases. In DNA form, the CDR3 reads TGCGCCAGCAGCCAAGAGACAGGGGGCGCGGGAGGCTACACCTTC. This translates into CASSQETGGAGGYTF.

This chain links TRBV27 with TRBJ2-7; 11 nucleotides align to TRBD1. Trimming removed 3 bases from V and 3 bases from J; junction bases left unmatched: 4. The germline V gene has CDR1 MNHEY and CDR2 SMNVEV (reference sequence). The CDR3 has 15 amino acids. CDR3 coding DNA: TGTGCCAGCAGTTTGGTCGGGACAGGGGGCTACGAGCAGTACTTC. Its protein is CASSLVGTGGYEQYF.

V usage is TRBV7-6 and J usage is TRBJ2-3; TRBD2 matches at 7 bases. CDR1 and CDR2 from the germline V gene are SGHVS and FNYEAQ. Trimming cost V 0 bases and J 3 bases; bases outside gene matches: 3. The CDR3 consists of 15 residues. In DNA form, the CDR3 reads TGTGCCAGCAGCTTAGCGGGGACTATAACAGATACGCAGTATTTT. Translation gives CASSLAGTITDTQYF.

The chain uses TRBV18 and TRBJ1-2; 10 nucleotides align to TRBD1. Germline-derived CDR1 and CDR2 are KGHSH and LQKENI. With 3 bases clipped from V and 1 base from J, the junction kept 2 bases outside the gene matches. CDR3 length: 15 residues. The CDR3 nucleotides read TGTGCCAGCTCACCTGGGACAGGGGTTAACTATGGCTACACCTTC. This codes for CASSPGTGVNYGYTF.

The chain couples TRBV7-9 to TRBJ2-1; 10 bases are a match to TRBD2. V shed 1 base and J 8 bases; nucleotides not matched to a gene: 2. Germline lookup yields CDR1 SEHNR and CDR2 FQNEAQ (reference sequence). The CDR3 loop spans 14 amino acids. CDR3 residues: CASSLGSGRDEQFF. The CDR3 region has the DNA TGTGCCAGCAGCTTAGGGAGCGGGAGGGATGAGCAGTTCTTC.

This clone has a handful of counts. The chain recombines TRBV27 with TRBJ2-1, with TRBD1 as a possible D gene (6 bases). The CDR3 has 14 amino acids. V was cut by 5 bases and J by 8 bases, with 16 bases left in between. The V gene's germline CDR1 is MNHEY and CDR2 SMNVEV (reference sequence). The CDR3 here is CASSDRSSADEQFF. Written as DNA, the CDR3 is TGTGCCAGCAGTGACAGGTCGAGCGCCGATGAGCAGTTCTTC.

DNA for the CDR3: TGTGCCAGCTTAGAACAGGGGAAAGATACGCAGTATTTT. As protein: CASLEQGKDTQYF. The chain links TRBV7-2 to TRBJ2-3, with 7 bases lining up with TRBD1. Germline values: CDR1 SGHTA, CDR2 FQGNSA. This CDR3 contains 13 residues. Trimming removed 8 bases from V and 5 bases from J; junction bases left unmatched: 7.

J is TRBJ2-7 and V is TRBV19; 9 bases agree with TRBD1. This CDR3 has 15 residues. The ends lost 4 bases at V and 1 base at J; junction bases unmatched: 5. CDR1 and CDR2 (germline): LNHDA, SQIVND (reference sequence). The DNA for the CDR3 is TGTGCCAGTAGTACCCGACAGGGGGGATCCTACGAGCAGTACTTC. This sequence encodes CASSTRQGGSYEQYF.

The chain employs TRBV6-2 or TRBV6-3 and TRBJ2-7; tentative D call: TRBD1 (6 bases). The germline V gene has CDR1 MNHEY and CDR2 SVGEGT. This CDR3 spans 19 amino acids. V was pared by 2 bases and J by 1 base, with 24 bases between. The CDR3 coding sequence is TGTGCCAGCAGTTACAGGGTCAGGGGAAGAGTCCCTACGTCCTACGAGCAGTACTTC. Amino acids: CASSYRVRGRVPTSYEQYF.

V usage is TRBV30 and J usage is TRBJ2-2; a weak D match, TRBD2 (6 bases). CDR1 and CDR2 (germline): GTSNPN, SVGIG (reference sequence). The length of the CDR3 is 13 residues. Trimming cost V 3 bases and J 4 bases, with 9 bases left between them. CDR3 in amino acids: CAWRISGTGELFF. The CDR3, as DNA: TGTGCCTGGAGGATTAGCGGCACCGGGGAGCTGTTTTTT. The whole variable domain, filled in from reference TRBV30 and TRBJ2-2, reads SQTIHQWPATLVQPVGSPLSLECTVEGTSNPNLYWYRQAAGRGLQLLFYSVGIGQISSEVPQNLSASRPQDRQFILSSKKLLLSDSGFYLCAWRISGTGELFFGEGSRLTVL.

The V gene is TRBV19, the J gene TRBJ1-6, with 10 bases aligning to TRBD1. Germline CDR1 LNHDA, CDR2 SQIVND (reference sequence). The CDR3 has 15 amino acids. The ends lost 4 bases at V and 9 bases at J; junction bases unmatched: 6. In nucleotides, the CDR3 is TGTGCCAGTAGTAAAACCCGGGACAGGGGTTCACCCCTCCACTTT. Translation: CASSKTRDRGSPLHF.

V usage is TRBV27 and J usage is TRBJ2-1; possible D gene TRBD1, 5 bases. Germline assignment: CDR1 MNHEY and CDR2 SMNVEV (reference sequence). V dropped 6 bases and J dropped 2 bases, with 23 bases sitting between them. The length of the CDR3 is 18 residues. Here the CDR3 DNA reads TGTGCCAGCAGCCCAGGGAAACAAACGACTTCCACCTACAATGAGCAGTTCTTC. Encoded protein: CASSPGKQTTSTYNEQFF.

This rearrangement joins TRBV5-1 to TRBJ2-7; tentative D call: TRBD2 (6 bases). The CDR3 consists of 14 residues. Germline loops: CDR1 SGHRS, CDR2 YFSETQ. Trimming pared 1 base from V and 1 base from J, leaving 9 bases between. This CDR3 reads CASSLTEGSYEQYF. CDR3 DNA: TGCGCCAGCAGCTTGACGGAGGGATCCTACGAGCAGTACTTC.

This clone was found a few times. V is TRBV7-9 and J is TRBJ2-7; D unresolved. The V and J ends lost 5 bases and 2 bases respectively, with 10 bases between them. The CDR3 extends over 13 amino acids. Germline CDR1 and CDR2: SEHNR and FQNEAQ (reference sequence). The CDR3 DNA is TGTGCCAGCAGCCCCCGAGGCCCCTACGAGCAGTACTTC. Residues: CASSPRGPYEQYF.

This chain uses TRBV28 with TRBJ2-1; TRBD1 is a possible D gene (5 bases). V was shortened by 1 base and J by 7 bases, with 14 bases between the two germline ends. This CDR3 has 15 amino acids. Germline V gene data show CDR1 as MDHEN and CDR2 as SYDVKM. CDR3 in DNA: TGTGCCAGCAGTTTATCGGTCAGGGTCGGGAATGAGCAGTTCTTC. It translates to CASSLSVRVGNEQFF.

The gene calls are TRBV7-2 and TRBJ2-5, with 12 bases fitting TRBD2. The CDR3 sequence is 16 residues long. CDR1 and CDR2 from the germline V gene are SGHTA and FQGNSA. Losses at the gene ends were 4 bases for V and 5 bases for J; bases not matched to a gene: 8. In nucleotides, the CDR3 is TGTGCCAGCAGCTCCCGGACTAGCGGGAAGACGGAGACCCAGTACTTC. This codes for CASSSRTSGKTETQYF.

V is TRBV2 and J is TRBJ2-5; TRBD1 might be the D (5 bases). The germline CDR1 and CDR2 sequences are SNHLY and FYNNEI. The CDR3 contains 13 residues. Trimming took off 7 bases at V and 2 bases at J, with 11 bases between the two ends. The CDR3 spells CASTRQPQETQYF. The CDR3 DNA reads TGTGCCAGCACTCGACAGCCGCAAGAGACCCAGTACTTC. Full variable domain (outside the CDR3, taken from reference TRBV2 and TRBJ2-5): EPEVTQTPSHQVTQMGQEVILRCVPISNHLYFYWYRQILGQKVEFLVSFYNNEISEKSEIFDDQFSVERPDGSNFTLKIRSTKLEDSAMYFCASTRQPQETQYFGPGTRLLVL.

This clone appeared a few times. This chain joins TRBV7-9 and TRBJ1-5, with 7 bases aligning to TRBD1. Germline-derived CDR1 and CDR2 are SEHNR and FQNEAQ (reference sequence). J was trimmed by 5 bases and V by 6 bases; bases with no gene match: 4. This CDR3 is built from 13 residues. CDR3 region: CASSQTGDQPQHF. In DNA, the CDR3 is TGTGCCAGCAGTCAAACAGGGGATCAGCCCCAGCATTTT.

The chain is built from TRBV5-1 and TRBJ2-6, with D tentatively TRBD2 (5 bases). V was shortened by 3 bases and J by 0 bases, with 10 bases between the two germline ends. The CDR3 extends over 16 amino acids. In germline, CDR1 is SGHRS, CDR2 YFSETQ. CDR3 in DNA: TGCGCCAGCAGCTGGACTCCAGACTCTGGGGCCAACGTCCTGACTTTC. Amino acids: CASSWTPDSGANVLTF.

V and J are TRBV4-1 and TRBJ2-1; 11 bases match TRBD2. The CDR3 length is 15 residues. Germline loops: CDR1 MGHRA, CDR2 YSYEKL. Germline trimming cut 2 bases from V and 5 bases from J; bases unmatched to any gene: 2. The CDR3 DNA follows: TGCGCCAGCAGCCAACCGGGACTAGCGGACAATGAGCAGTTCTTC. Translation: CASSQPGLADNEQFF.

The gene calls are TRBV7-2 and TRBJ2-7; TRBD1 matches 7 bases. The CDR3 totals 15 residues. Germline trimming cut 1 base from V and 7 bases from J; bases unmatched to any gene: 10. Germline V gene sequence: CDR1 SGHTA, CDR2 FQGNSA. The CDR3 region is CASSLVGEGAREQYF. CDR3 nucleotides: TGTGCCAGCAGCTTAGTCGGTGAGGGGGCAAGGGAGCAGTACTTC.

V gene TRBV6-2 or TRBV6-3 combines with J gene TRBJ1-5, with 9 positions matching TRBD1. The CDR3 length is 17 residues. CDR1 is MNHEY, CDR2 SVGEGT, per germline. The trim removed 2 bases at V and 4 bases at J, leaving 9 bases unmatched. CDR3 sequence (DNA): TGTGCCAGCAGTTACACCTACGGACAGGGGAGGAATCAGCCCCAGCATTTT. This gives the protein CASSYTYGQGRNQPQHF.

This chain connects TRBV7-2 to TRBJ1-6; tentatively, D is TRBD1 (6 bases). Germline assignment: CDR1 SGHTA and CDR2 FQGNSA. The length of the CDR3 is 15 residues. Trimming stripped 9 bases from V and 7 bases from J, with 19 bases between. CDR3 bases: TGTGCCAGTACTGGAGCAGGGCAGGGGAATTCACCCCTCCACTTT. Its protein product is CASTGAGQGNSPLHF.

The chain couples TRBV5-1 to TRBJ2-3; 7 bases match TRBD2. The germline V gene has CDR1 SGHRS and CDR2 YFSETQ. The trim removed 2 bases at V and 2 bases at J, leaving 5 bases unmatched. This CDR3 comprises 15 residues. Written as DNA, the CDR3 is TGCGCCAGCAGCTTCTCCGGGACTACCACAGATACGCAGTATTTT. It specifies CASSFSGTTTDTQYF.

This rearrangement joins TRBV3-1 (or the pseudogene TRBV3-2) to TRBJ1-2, with 9 bases aligning to TRBD1. V was clipped by 4 bases and J by 8 bases; unmatched bases: 11. Germline CDR1 and CDR2: LGHDT and YNNKEL (reference sequence). CDR3 size: 15 residues. CDR3 amino acids: CASSRPTRTGEGYTF. In nucleotides, the CDR3 is TGTGCCAGCAGCCGCCCGACTCGGACAGGGGAAGGCTACACCTTC.

The CDR3 is CASSPRDSRGEKLFF. Written as DNA, the CDR3 is TGTGCCAGCTCACCACGGGACAGCCGAGGGGAAAAACTGTTTTTT. The chain has TRBV18 and TRBJ1-4; 7 nucleotides agree with TRBD1. This CDR3 has 15 residues. V was clipped by 1 base and J by 8 bases; unmatched bases: 7. Germline CDR1 and CDR2: KGHSH and LQKENI. Variable domain in full (rest from reference TRBV18 and TRBJ1-4): NAGVMQNPRHLVRRRGQEARLRCSPMKGHSHVYWYRQLPEEGLKFMVYLQKENIIDESGMPKERFSAEFPKEGPSILRIQQVVRGDSAAYFCASSPRDSRGEKLFFGSGTQLSVL.

The genes are TRBV21-1 and TRBJ2-1; the table's D call, TRBD2, was not checked against the DNA. TRBV21-1 is a recognized pseudogene. The CDR3 extends over 13 amino acids. The CDR3 loop reads CASSKGFGEAKLF. The CDR3 nucleotides read TGTGCCAGCAGCAAAGGCTTCGGGGAAGCGAAGCTCTTC.